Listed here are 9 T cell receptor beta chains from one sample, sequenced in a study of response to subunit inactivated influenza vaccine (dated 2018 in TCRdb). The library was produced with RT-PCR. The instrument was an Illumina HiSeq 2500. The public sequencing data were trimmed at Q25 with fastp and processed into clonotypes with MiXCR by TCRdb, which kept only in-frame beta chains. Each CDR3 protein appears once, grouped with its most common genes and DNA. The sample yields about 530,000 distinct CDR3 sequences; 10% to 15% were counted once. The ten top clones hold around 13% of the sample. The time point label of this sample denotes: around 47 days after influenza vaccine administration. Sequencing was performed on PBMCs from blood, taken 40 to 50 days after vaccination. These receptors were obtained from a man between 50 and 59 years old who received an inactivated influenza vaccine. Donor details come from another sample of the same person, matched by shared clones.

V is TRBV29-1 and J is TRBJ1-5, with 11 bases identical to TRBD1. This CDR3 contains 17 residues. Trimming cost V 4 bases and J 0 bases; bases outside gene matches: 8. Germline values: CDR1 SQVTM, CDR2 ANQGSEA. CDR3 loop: CSVVAGQGAYSNQPQHF. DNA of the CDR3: TGCAGCGTTGTTGCTGGACAGGGGGCGTATAGCAATCAGCCCCAGCATTTT. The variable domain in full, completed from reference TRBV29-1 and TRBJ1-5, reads SAVISQKPSRDICQRGTSLTIQCQVDSQVTMMFWYRQQPGQSLTLIATANQGSEATYESGFVIDKFPISRPNLTFSTLTVSNMSPEDSSIYLCSVVAGQGAYSNQPQHFGDGTRLSIL.

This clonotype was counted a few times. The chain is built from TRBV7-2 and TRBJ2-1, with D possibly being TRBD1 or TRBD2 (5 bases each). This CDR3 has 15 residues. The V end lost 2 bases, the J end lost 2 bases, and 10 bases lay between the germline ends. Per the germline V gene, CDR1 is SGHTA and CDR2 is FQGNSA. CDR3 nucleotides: TGTGCCAGCAGCTTACGGGTGGGGGCCTACAATGAGCAGTTCTTC. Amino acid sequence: CASSLRVGAYNEQFF.

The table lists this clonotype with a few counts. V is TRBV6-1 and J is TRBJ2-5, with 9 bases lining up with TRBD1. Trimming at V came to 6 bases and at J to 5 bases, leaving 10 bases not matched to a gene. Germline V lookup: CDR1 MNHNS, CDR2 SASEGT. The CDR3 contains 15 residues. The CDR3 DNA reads TGTGCCAGCAGGGGACAGGGAGGGGTTACTGAGACCCAGTACTTC. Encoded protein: CASRGQGGVTETQYF.

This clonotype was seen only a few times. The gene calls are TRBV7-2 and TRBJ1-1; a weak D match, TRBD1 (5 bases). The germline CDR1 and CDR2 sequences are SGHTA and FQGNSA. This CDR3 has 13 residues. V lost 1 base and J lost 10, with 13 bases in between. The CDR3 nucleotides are TGTGCCAGCAGCTTAGTCTCTTTTGGGGGAGCTTTCTTT. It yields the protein CASSLVSFGGAFF.

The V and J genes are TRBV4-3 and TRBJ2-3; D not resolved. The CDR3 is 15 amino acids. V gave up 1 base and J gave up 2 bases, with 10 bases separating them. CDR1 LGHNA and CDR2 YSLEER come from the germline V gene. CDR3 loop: CASSQGSSYTDTQYF. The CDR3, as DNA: TGCGCCAGCAGCCAAGGCAGCTCCTACACAGATACGCAGTATTTT.

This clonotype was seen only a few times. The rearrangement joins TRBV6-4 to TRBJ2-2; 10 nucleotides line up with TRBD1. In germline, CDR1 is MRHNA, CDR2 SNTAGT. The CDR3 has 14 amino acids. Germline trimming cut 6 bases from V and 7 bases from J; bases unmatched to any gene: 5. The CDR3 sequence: CASRGTGEGGELFF. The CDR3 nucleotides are TGTGCCAGCAGAGGGACAGGGGAAGGCGGGGAGCTGTTTTTT.

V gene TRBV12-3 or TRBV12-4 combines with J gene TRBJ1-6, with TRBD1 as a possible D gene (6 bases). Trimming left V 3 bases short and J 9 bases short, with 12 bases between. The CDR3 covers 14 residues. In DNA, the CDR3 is TGTGCCAGCAGTTTGATCAGGGGCAGTTCACCCCTCCACTTT. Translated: CASSLIRGSSPLHF.

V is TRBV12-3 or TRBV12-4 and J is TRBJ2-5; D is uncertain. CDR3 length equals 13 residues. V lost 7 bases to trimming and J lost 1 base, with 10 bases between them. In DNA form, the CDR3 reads TGTGCCAGCACCCACATTTTCCAAGAGACCCAGTACTTC. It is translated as CASTHIFQETQYF.

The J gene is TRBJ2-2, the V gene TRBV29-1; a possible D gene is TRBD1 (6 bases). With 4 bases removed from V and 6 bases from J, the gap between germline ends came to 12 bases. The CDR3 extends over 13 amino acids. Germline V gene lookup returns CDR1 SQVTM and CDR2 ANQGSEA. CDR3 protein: CSVGGRTAGELFF. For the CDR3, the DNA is TGCAGCGTTGGAGGGCGGACAGCCGGGGAGCTGTTTTTT.